This T cell receptor beta chain was recorded in a study of radiotherapy plus CTLA-4 blockade in lung cancer listed by TCRdb under 2018. Study-wide context: Among the enrolled patients, 15% to 20% had an objective response, and 25% to 35% reached disease control. On the study overall, not on this receptor specifically: After treatment with radiotherapy and ipilimumab, TCR clones that originated in tumors expanded in peripheral blood. Early dynamic changes in blood T cell clones, together with increased serum interferon-beta after radiation, were reported as the strongest predictors of response.

The library was obtained by the immunoSEQ multiplex PCR assay. TCRdb provides this immuneACCESS table in a form limited to in-frame rearrangements. Some clones are lacking; in checked studies, under half of them reflect an unresolved V gene, and why the rest are absent is not known. This sample is represented by 75,000 to 100,000 clones; just over 85% of them were singletons. The ten largest make up more than 4.5% of the sample. Comments on this clone: Its antigen is still unknown. No much larger clone is present one base from it, and per-base qualities are unavailable.

Focal radiation therapy combined with CTLA-4 blockade (ipilimumab) was tested in patients with chemo-refractory metastatic non-small-cell lung cancer. From the germline V gene, CDR1 is MNHEY and CDR2 is SVGAGI. Trimming leaves V shorter by 5 bases and J shorter by 0 bases, with the junction holding 6 bases beyond the gene matches. Taken from cysteine to phenylalanine, the CDR3 has 15 residues. The retained sequence is limited to the CDR3, 45 bases, with the frame set at the first base. The rearranged segments are TRBV6-5 and TRBJ1-2, with 7 junctional bases fitting TRBD1. The clonotype was recovered from a human donor with non-small cell lung cancer that progressed on radiotherapy plus ipilimumab. The sequenced sample was peripheral blood, obtained from a patient treated with radiotherapy plus ipilimumab. The bases are TGTGCCAGCAGTAGGGGACAGCGATCTAACTATGGCTACACCTTC. This yields the protein CASSRGQRSNYGYTF.